The 22 T cell receptor beta chains listed next were all sequenced from one sample in a study of T cells after yellow fever vaccination (dated by TCRdb to about 2019). Library generation was performed with 5' RACE. Sequencing instrument: Illumina HiSeq 2500. TCRdb reworked the public reads: Q25 trimming with fastp, MiXCR clone assembly, productive beta chains retained. Rows with a matching CDR3 protein are joined into one entry that keeps the most common DNA and genes. This sample lists roughly 150,000 distinct CDR3 sequences; approximately 6.6% were detected once. Of the sample, about 0.6% is held by the ten largest clones. The treatment or condition label for this specimen denotes: live attenuated yellow fever vaccine strain. The sample consisted of CD4+ T cells sorted from PBMCs, taken 10 days after the yellow fever booster vaccination. These receptors were obtained from a man aged 30-40 years who received the YFV17D yellow fever vaccine.

This clonotype was observed many times. This chain uses TRBV18 with TRBJ2-7; 14 nucleotides agree with TRBD2. Trimming cost V 3 bases and J 2 bases; bases outside gene matches: 3. Germline CDR1 is KGHSH and CDR2 is LQKENI. This CDR3 is built from 16 residues. The CDR3 nucleotides read TGTGCCAGCTCACCCCGGACTAGCGGGAGGCCCTACGAGCAGTACTTC. Translated, it gives CASSPRTSGRPYEQYF.

The V and J genes are TRBV11-2 and TRBJ2-1; D unresolved. Germline-derived CDR1 and CDR2 are SGHAT and FQNNGV. V was cut by 6 bases and J by 9 bases, with 12 bases left in between. This CDR3 has 12 residues. The CDR3 DNA sequence: TGTGCCAGCAGTCTGGAGTTCGTTGAGCAGTTCTTC. Protein: CASSLEFVEQFF.

Details on this clonotype: A much bigger clone sits one base away, suggesting this may be a read error. The chain uses TRBV5-1 and TRBJ2-1; D not certain. The CDR3 length is 15 residues. Trimming removed 4 bases at V and 4 bases at J, with 15 bases between. CDR1 and CDR2 from the germline V gene are SGHRS and YFSETQ. The DNA for the CDR3 is TGCGCCAGCAGCCTCGCGCCTCAGAAGTACAATGAGCAGTTCTTC. Protein sequence: CASSLAPQKYNEQFF.

This clonotype has ten or more counts. The chain uses TRBV20-1 and TRBJ2-1; 7 bases map to TRBD2. This CDR3 comprises 15 residues. Germline values: CDR1 DFQATT, CDR2 SNEGSKA (reference sequence). After removal of 3 bases from V and 5 bases from J, the junction contained 10 bases not matched to a gene. CDR3 nucleotides: TGCAGTGCTAGTGGGGGGGGTACAACTAACAATGAGCAGTTCTTC. Residues: CSASGGGTTNNEQFF.

This clonotype was seen only a few times. V and J are TRBV18 and TRBJ2-4; possibly TRBD1 or TRBD2 for D (5 bases each). Germline assignment: CDR1 KGHSH and CDR2 LQKENI. Trimming cost V 2 bases and J 8 bases, with 10 bases left between them. The CDR3 consists of 13 residues. CDR3 sequence reads: CASSPNRGDIQYF. The CDR3 bases are TGTGCCAGCTCACCAAACAGAGGGGACATTCAGTACTTC.

This clonotype came up many times. The chain combines TRBV30 with TRBJ2-1, with TRBD2 matching over 7 bases. After removal of 0 bases from V and 6 bases from J, the junction contained 11 bases not matched to a gene. The length of the CDR3 is 16 residues. Germline CDR1 reads GTSNPN; CDR2 reads SVGIG (reference sequence). The CDR3 nucleotides are TGTGCCTGGAGTGTGGGATTAGTAGCGGGCTCCAATGAGCAGTTCTTC. As protein: CAWSVGLVAGSNEQFF.

This clonotype was counted at least ten times. The CDR3 coding sequence is TGTGCCAGCAGTCGCGGGAGACCCTACGAGCAGTACTTC. Its protein product is CASSRGRPYEQYF. This chain uses TRBV6-5 with TRBJ2-7; TRBD2 matches at 7 bases. The CDR3 length is 13 residues. The V segment lost 5 bases and the J segment 2 bases; nucleotides outside the gene matches: 3. Germline CDR1 MNHEY, CDR2 SVGAGI.

This clonotype qualifies as medium-sized (0.01 to 0.1%). The chain employs TRBV20-1 and TRBJ2-4, with D maybe TRBD2 (5 bases). Germline CDR1 and CDR2: DFQATT and SNEGSKA (reference sequence). V was clipped by 5 bases and J by 3 bases, with 8 bases between them. This CDR3 has 12 residues. CDR3 sequence reads: CSAPRDKNIQYF. CDR3 coding DNA: TGCAGTGCTCCCCGGGACAAAAACATTCAGTACTTC.

In this sample, this clonotype turned up many times. V usage is TRBV5-1 and J usage is TRBJ1-1; D remains unclear. Deletions cut 0 bases from V and 3 bases from J, with 15 bases between. Germline CDR1 and CDR2: SGHRS and YFSETQ. This CDR3 spans 16 amino acids. The CDR3 nucleotides are TGCGCCAGCAGCTTGGGGGCGGCGGCTAGCGACACTGAAGCTTTCTTT. It translates to CASSLGAAASDTEAFF.

This clonotype was counted ten times or more. The V gene is TRBV29-1, the J gene TRBJ2-5; TRBD1 matches 7 bases. There are 13 residues in the CDR3. Losses at the gene ends were 6 bases for V and 3 bases for J; bases not matched to a gene: 7. Germline V gene sequence: CDR1 SQVTM, CDR2 ANQGSEA. The CDR3 DNA reads as TGCAGCGTAAGACAGGGATTCGAAGAGACCCAGTACTTC. Its protein is CSVRQGFEETQYF.

In its sample, this clonotype was seen a few times. The V and J genes are TRBV5-4 and TRBJ2-7; TRBD2 is a possible D gene (6 bases). V lost 0 bases to trimming and J lost 3 bases, with 16 bases between them. Germline V lookup: CDR1 SGHNT, CDR2 YYREEE (reference sequence). CDR3 size: 16 residues. Written as DNA, the CDR3 is TGTGCCAGCAGCTTGGACGGGACTCGGCTAAGCTACGAGCAGTACTTC. Encoded protein: CASSLDGTRLSYEQYF.

This clonotype was detected ten times or more. This chain joins TRBV7-9 and TRBJ2-1, with TRBD1 identical over 8 bases. The V and J ends lost 2 bases and 7 bases, in that order; junction bases with no gene match: 4. The CDR3 is made up of 14 amino acids. Germline-derived CDR1 and CDR2 are SEHNR and FQNEAQ (reference sequence). Here the CDR3 DNA reads TGTGCCAGCAGCTTACAGGGGGCTGGAAATGAGCAGTTCTTC. This sequence encodes CASSLQGAGNEQFF.

This clonotype was detected ten times or more. The rearrangement uses TRBV12-3 or TRBV12-4 and TRBJ1-1, with TRBD1 identical over 9 bases. V trimming: 7 bases; J trimming: 4 bases; junction bases outside the gene matches: 7. There are 14 residues in the CDR3. The CDR3: CASTTGGAGTEAFF. As DNA, the CDR3 is TGTGCCAGCACTACAGGGGGCGCCGGCACTGAAGCTTTCTTT.

This clonotype was detected a few times. CDR3 bases: TGTGCTTCGCACCAGAACACTGAAGCTTTCTTT. It is translated as CASHQNTEAFF. This sequence joins TRBV6-5 and TRBJ1-1; the D is unclear. CDR3 size: 11 residues. From germline, CDR1 is MNHEY and CDR2 SVGAGI.

This clonotype was seen at least ten times. This chain joins TRBV5-4 and TRBJ2-4, with 8 bases aligning to TRBD2. CDR3 length: 14 amino acids. Germline V gene lookup returns CDR1 SGHNT and CDR2 YYREEE (reference sequence). V trimming: 4 bases; J trimming: 6 bases; junction bases outside the gene matches: 6. This CDR3 is CASSASGSGNIQYF. The CDR3 DNA reads as TGTGCCAGCAGCGCCAGCGGGAGCGGAAACATTCAGTACTTC.

Many counts were recorded for this clonotype. The rearrangement uses TRBV4-3 and TRBJ2-7, with D unclear. The CDR3 has 16 residues. Trimming stripped 0 bases from V and 3 bases from J, with 15 bases between. Germline CDR1 and CDR2: LGHNA and YSLEER. CDR3 residues: CASSQEAPDGRYEQYF. The CDR3 region has the DNA TGCGCCAGCAGCCAAGAAGCCCCGGACGGGCGCTACGAGCAGTACTTC.

At least ten counts were recorded for this clonotype. The V call is TRBV20-1, the J call TRBJ2-5; either TRBD1 or TRBD2 may supply D (5 bases each). Germline V gene sequence: CDR1 DFQATT, CDR2 SNEGSKA (reference sequence). Trimming took off 8 bases at V and 5 bases at J, with 15 bases between the two ends. The CDR3 runs to 12 residues. CDR3 loop: CSPSGGTETQYF. The CDR3 region has the DNA TGCAGTCCTTCGGGTGGGACGGAGACCCAGTACTTC.

The sample holds many counts of this clonotype. V and J are TRBV7-2 and TRBJ2-1, with D unclear. CDR1 is SGHTA, CDR2 FQGNSA, per germline. V was clipped by 2 bases and J by 1 base, with 12 bases between them. The CDR3 extends over 16 amino acids. CDR3 loop: CASSLLSTGSYNEQFF. The CDR3 nucleotides are TGTGCCAGCAGCTTACTTTCGACTGGATCCTACAATGAGCAGTTCTTC.

The sample holds many counts of this clonotype. V usage is TRBV5-1 and J usage is TRBJ2-7; no clear D gene. With 3 bases removed from V and 6 bases from J, the gap between germline ends came to 13 bases. This CDR3 is 13 amino acids long. Looked up from germline, CDR1 is SGHRS and CDR2 is YFSETQ. The CDR3 here is CASSWSGSPEQYF. Written as DNA, the CDR3 is TGCGCCAGCAGCTGGTCGGGCTCCCCCGAGCAGTACTTC. Complete variable domain (other parts from reference TRBV5-1 and TRBJ2-7): KAGVTQTPRYLIKTRGQQVTLSCSPISGHRSVSWYQQTPGQGLQFLFEYFSETQRNKGNFPGRFSGRQFSNSRSEMNVSTLELGDSALYLCASSWSGSPEQYFGPGTRLTVT.

This clonotype was seen ten or more times. This sequence joins TRBV12-3 or TRBV12-4 and TRBJ2-7; D possibly corresponds to TRBD2 (5 bases). Trimming removed 5 bases at V and 3 bases at J, with 11 bases between. The CDR3 consists of 13 residues. The CDR3 spells CASSNTDFYEQYF. The DNA of the CDR3 is TGTGCCAGCAGTAACACGGACTTCTACGAGCAGTACTTC.

This clonotype was recorded a few times. The rearrangement joins TRBV11-2 to TRBJ2-3, with TRBD2 matching over 9 bases. This CDR3 contains 20 residues. Trimming removed 0 bases from V and 6 bases from J; junction bases left unmatched: 19. CDR1 is SGHAT and CDR2 is FQNNGV in the germline V gene. In DNA, the CDR3 is TGTGCCAGCAGCTTAGAGGGGCGCGGTGGTCTAGCGGGACGTACGGATACGCAGTATTTT. As protein: CASSLEGRGGLAGRTDTQYF.

This clonotype has a count of ten or more. The V gene is TRBV7-2, the J gene TRBJ2-3, with D unresolved. The length of the CDR3 is 13 residues. The V gene lost 4 bases and the J gene lost 4 bases, with 9 bases spanning the gap. CDR1 is SGHTA and CDR2 is FQGNSA in the germline V gene. This CDR3 is CASSSWDSDTQYF. The DNA for the CDR3 is TGTGCCAGCAGCTCGTGGGATTCAGATACGCAGTATTTT.